The 26 T cell receptor beta chains given below trace back to one sample, sequenced in a study of neurological immune-mediated disorders. TCRdb ran MiXCR on the 5' RACE reads and lists one entry per CDR3 protein. The repertoire has about 66,000 distinct CDR3 sequences, 3.4% of them found once; the top ten carry around 3.7%. Sequences were obtained from PBMCs. Source of these receptors: a middle-aged man with multiple sclerosis.

In this sample, this clonotype turned up many times. This chain uses TRBV5-1 with TRBJ1-5, with 10 bases fitting TRBD1. The CDR3 is 15 residues long. CDR1 and CDR2 from the germline V gene are SGHRS and YFSETQ. Trimming cost V 4 bases and J 2 bases; bases outside gene matches: 3. DNA for the CDR3: TGCGCCAGCAGCCGCGGGACAGGGGGCAATCAGCCCCAGCATTTT. Protein: CASSRGTGGNQPQHF. The variable domain in full, completed from reference TRBV5-1 and TRBJ1-5, reads KAGVTQTPRYLIKTRGQQVTLSCSPISGHRSVSWYQQTPGQGLQFLFEYFSETQRNKGNFPGRFSGRQFSNSRSEMNVSTLELGDSALYLCASSRGTGGNQPQHFGDGTRLSIL.

In this sample, this clonotype turned up many times. J is TRBJ2-5 and V is TRBV5-1; no definite D call. The germline gives CDR1 SGHRS, CDR2 YFSETQ. The ends were cut back, 2 bases at V and 4 bases at J, with 9 bases in the middle. The CDR3 contains 13 residues. CDR3 amino acids: CASSFTTGETQYF. The CDR3 region has the DNA TGCGCCAGCAGCTTCACGACGGGAGAGACCCAGTACTTC.

This clonotype was seen repeatedly, ten times or more. The chain joins TRBV5-1 to TRBJ2-1, with 12 bases identical to TRBD2. The trim removed 5 bases at V and 6 bases at J, leaving 3 bases unmatched. Germline CDR1 reads SGHRS; CDR2 reads YFSETQ. The CDR3 has 14 amino acids. CDR3 residues: CASSSGLAGNEQFF. The CDR3 nucleotides are TGCGCCAGCAGTTCGGGACTAGCGGGCAATGAGCAGTTCTTC. The entire variable domain, with the rest obtained from reference TRBV5-1 and TRBJ2-1, is as follows: KAGVTQTPRYLIKTRGQQVTLSCSPISGHRSVSWYQQTPGQGLQFLFEYFSETQRNKGNFPGRFSGRQFSNSRSEMNVSTLELGDSALYLCASSSGLAGNEQFFGPGTRLTVL.

In its sample, this clonotype was seen many times. This chain joins TRBV12-3 or TRBV12-4 and TRBJ2-3; 8 nucleotides agree with TRBD2. This CDR3 is built from 12 residues. V lost 6 bases, J lost 10 bases, and 6 bases stayed unmatched. The CDR3 is CASRPGGGAQYF. The CDR3 region has the DNA TGTGCCAGCAGACCCGGGGGGGGGGCGCAGTATTTT.

There are many counts of this clonotype. V usage is TRBV9 and J usage is TRBJ2-1, with 9 nucleotides matching TRBD2. Trimming cost V 4 bases and J 1 base; bases outside gene matches: 3. Germline V CDR1 and CDR2: SGDLS, YYNGEE. The CDR3 extends over 15 amino acids. This CDR3 is CASSSREGSYNEQFF. For the CDR3, the DNA is TGTGCCAGCAGCTCGCGGGAGGGGTCCTACAATGAGCAGTTCTTC. Complete variable domain (other parts from reference TRBV9 and TRBJ2-1): DSGVTQTPKHLITATGQRVTLRCSPRSGDLSVYWYQQSLDQGLQFLIQYYNGEERAKGNILERFSAQQFPDLHSELNLSSLELGDSALYFCASSSREGSYNEQFFGPGTRLTVL.

This clonotype was observed at least ten times. This sequence joins TRBV12-3 or TRBV12-4 and TRBJ1-1; maybe TRBD1 (6 bases). The CDR3 is 15 residues long. V was shortened by 3 bases and J by 10 bases, with 21 bases between the two germline ends. The chain's CDR3 is CASSFSGQRKGRAFF. The CDR3, as DNA: TGTGCCAGCAGTTTTTCGGGACAAAGAAAAGGGAGAGCTTTCTTT.

CDR3 in amino acids: CASSLRGGSSTDTQYF. The CDR3 DNA follows: TGTGCCAGCAGCCTTAGAGGGGGCTCCAGCACAGATACGCAGTATTTT. The chain has TRBV3-1 and TRBJ2-3; 7 bases are shared with TRBD1. The ends lost 4 bases at V and 0 bases at J; junction bases unmatched: 7. The germline V gene has CDR1 LGHDT and CDR2 YNNKEL (reference sequence). The CDR3 contains 16 residues.

This clonotype was detected only a few times. This may stem from a read error, because a much larger clone lies one nucleotide away. The chain links TRBV5-1 to TRBJ2-7, with 9 bases identical to TRBD1. The CDR3 runs to 14 residues. The germline CDR1 and CDR2 sequences are SGHRS and YFSETQ. Trimming took 3 bases from V and 7 from J; bases not matched to a gene: 8. CDR3 in DNA: TGCGCCAGCAGCTCGGGACAGGGAGGAAGAGAGCAGTACTTC. Its translation is CASSSGQGGREQYF.

The sample holds many counts of this clonotype. The chain combines TRBV20-1 with TRBJ2-1; D is perhaps TRBD1 (6 bases). V lost 3 bases, J lost 2 bases, and 14 bases lay in between. The CDR3 extends over 15 amino acids. Germline-derived CDR1 and CDR2 are DFQATT and SNEGSKA (reference sequence). The CDR3 nucleotides read TGCAGTGCTAGGACCCTCCAGGGGACCTACAATGAGCAGTTCTTC. It codes for CSARTLQGTYNEQFF.

This clonotype was found many times. The V call is TRBV7-9, the J call TRBJ2-7, with 9 positions matching TRBD1. The CDR3 totals 21 residues. The germline V gene has CDR1 SEHNR and CDR2 FQNEAQ (reference sequence). The ends lost 5 bases at V and 0 bases at J; junction bases unmatched: 23. CDR3 in DNA: TGTGCCAGCAGCCTTAGTCGGGTCCAAGAGAGAGACAGGGGGGTCTCCTACGAGCAGTACTTC. Translated, it gives CASSLSRVQERDRGVSYEQYF.

This clonotype has ten or more counts. This chain joins TRBV5-6 and TRBJ1-6, with D unresolved. V lost 6 bases, J lost 8 bases, and 15 bases lay in between. Germline V lookup: CDR1 SGHDT, CDR2 YYEEEE. CDR3 length: 14 amino acids. The DNA for the CDR3 is TGTGCCAGCACCCTTCGTGGGGAAGATTCACCCCTCCACTTT. Amino acids: CASTLRGEDSPLHF. The full variable domain, its missing parts supplied by reference TRBV5-6 and TRBJ1-6, is DAGVTQSPTHLIKTRGQQVTLRCSPKSGHDTVSWYQQALGQGPQFIFQYYEEEERQRGNFPDRFSGHQFPNYSSELNVNALLLGDSALYLCASTLRGEDSPLHFGNGTRLTVT.

In this sample, this clonotype turned up a few times. A much more abundant neighbour one base away suggests this may be a read error. This chain connects TRBV12-3 or TRBV12-4 to TRBJ2-7; weak D call: TRBD2 (6 bases). The length of the CDR3 is 11 residues. The CDR3 reads CDSSYRQRVDF. The CDR3 nucleotides read TGTGACAGCAGTTATAGGCAGCGGGTGGACTTC.

As regards this clonotype: Being one base from a much bigger clone, this may be a read error. Since the CDR3 does not end with the conserved phenylalanine or tryptophan, this likely comes from a read error. The chain is built from TRBV29-1 and TRBJ1-2, with D perhaps matching TRBD1 (6 bases). Germline CDR1 reads SQVTM; CDR2 reads ANQGSEA. The ends were cut back, 5 bases at V and 5 bases at J, with 12 bases in the middle. The CDR3 covers 12 residues. CDR3 sequence: CSVRQDRYGYTC. CDR3 nucleotide sequence: TGCAGCGTTAGACAGGACCGATATGGCTACACCTGC.

This clonotype was observed at least ten times. The rearrangement links TRBV20-1 to TRBJ2-1, with 10 bases matching TRBD2. The V gene end was trimmed by 3 bases and the J gene end by 2 bases; junction bases not matched to a gene: 10. CDR3 length: 17 amino acids. Germline V gene sequence: CDR1 DFQATT, CDR2 SNEGSKA (reference sequence). The CDR3 nucleotides are TGCAGTGCTAGTGGGGCGCCTAGCGGGAGAACCTACAATGAGCAGTTCTTC. It encodes CSASGAPSGRTYNEQFF.

This clonotype was seen many times. This sequence joins TRBV4-1 and TRBJ1-5; no reliable D call. This CDR3 has 15 residues. Germline values: CDR1 MGHRA, CDR2 YSYEKL. V gave up 4 bases and J gave up 7 bases, with 17 bases separating them. CDR3 region: CASSRKGEGKQPQHF. DNA for the CDR3: TGCGCCAGCAGCCGCAAGGGAGAAGGAAAACAGCCCCAGCATTTT.

For this clonotype: This could be a read error, since a much larger clone is one nucleotide away. CDR3 amino acids: CASSPHGTGNTGELFF. CDR3 bases: TGTGCCAGCAGCCCACACGGGACAGGGAACACCGGGGAGCTGTTTTTT. The gene calls are TRBV7-3 and TRBJ2-2; 8 nucleotides agree with TRBD1. The CDR3 has 16 residues. Trimming cost V 5 bases and J 1 base; bases outside gene matches: 6. CDR1 and CDR2 from the germline V gene are SGHTA and FQGTGA.

In regard to this clonotype: A much larger clone is a single base away; this may be a read error. The chain couples TRBV6-5 to TRBJ2-5; possibly TRBD1 or TRBD2 for D (5 bases each). The CDR3 loop spans 16 amino acids. Looked up from germline, CDR1 is MNHEY and CDR2 is SVGAGI. CDR3 protein: CASTRTGAGHQGTQYF. The CDR3 DNA follows: TGTGCCAGCACCAGGACCGGGGCAGGGCACCAAGGGACCCAGTACTTC.

This clonotype was detected ten times or more. The J gene is TRBJ2-3, the V gene TRBV6-2 or TRBV6-3; unclear D gene. Germline loops: CDR1 MNHEY, CDR2 SVGEGT. The CDR3 is made up of 14 amino acids. With 2 bases removed from V and 4 bases from J, the gap between germline ends came to 10 bases. For the CDR3, the DNA is TGTGCCAGCAGTTACCATCCGACCGCAGATACGCAGTATTTT. Its protein is CASSYHPTADTQYF.

This clonotype was found many times. V is TRBV5-1 and J is TRBJ2-3, with D maybe TRBD1 (6 bases). CDR3 size: 13 residues. The germline gives CDR1 SGHRS, CDR2 YFSETQ. Trimming pared 6 bases from V and 4 bases from J, leaving 12 bases between. The CDR3: CASTTGFPDTQYF. CDR3 nucleotide sequence: TGCGCCAGCACTACAGGGTTCCCAGATACGCAGTATTTT. Full variable domain (missing parts from reference TRBV5-1 and TRBJ2-3): KAGVTQTPRYLIKTRGQQVTLSCSPISGHRSVSWYQQTPGQGLQFLFEYFSETQRNKGNFPGRFSGRQFSNSRSEMNVSTLELGDSALYLCASTTGFPDTQYFGPGTRLTVL.

In this sample, this clonotype turned up many times. V is TRBV27 and J is TRBJ1-2; possibly TRBD1 for D (6 bases). V lost 8 bases, J lost 0 bases, and 13 bases lay in between. Germline V gene data show CDR1 as MNHEY and CDR2 as SMNVEV (reference sequence). The CDR3 length is 14 residues. This CDR3 is CASSGDTSNYGYTF. Written as DNA, the CDR3 is TGTGCCAGCTCAGGGGACACATCTAACTATGGCTACACCTTC.

This clonotype was picked up many times. This chain links TRBV5-1 with TRBJ1-6; 9 bases map to TRBD1. The ends lost 2 bases at V and 10 bases at J; junction bases unmatched: 10. CDR1 is SGHRS, CDR2 YFSETQ, per germline. There are 16 residues in the CDR3. The CDR3 sequence is CASSFGTGTGTSPLHF. CDR3 sequence (DNA): TGCGCCAGCAGCTTTGGAACTGGGACAGGGACCTCACCCCTCCACTTT.

This clonotype was observed many times. The chain recombines TRBV5-1 with TRBJ1-1, with D maybe TRBD1 (6 bases). The germline V gene has CDR1 SGHRS and CDR2 YFSETQ. With 3 bases removed from V and 3 bases from J, the gap between germline ends came to 15 bases. This CDR3 spans 15 amino acids. The DNA for the CDR3 is TGCGCCAGCAGCTCGATGGGGGGGCGAGACACTGAAGCTTTCTTT. This gives the protein CASSSMGGRDTEAFF.

There are a few counts of this clonotype. A clone one base away is much larger, so this may be a read error. The gene calls are TRBV29-1 and TRBJ2-5; the D gene is possibly TRBD2 (5 bases). This CDR3 is 13 amino acids long. CDR1 and CDR2 (germline): SQVTM, ANQGSEA. Trimming cost V 4 bases and J 5 bases, with 14 bases left between them. CDR3 bases: TGCAGCGTTGCTACAAAGGGAGCGGAGACCCAGTACTTC. Its translation: CSVATKGAETQYF.

This clonotype was counted many times. The genes are TRBV7-2 and TRBJ1-1; D gene ambiguous. Trimming took off 6 bases at V and 0 bases at J, with 8 bases between the two ends. Germline V gene data show CDR1 as SGHTA and CDR2 as FQGNSA. The CDR3 is 13 amino acids. CDR3 in DNA: TGTGCCAGCAGTCCCTTGATGAACACTGAAGCTTTCTTT. Its translation: CASSPLMNTEAFF.

In this sample, this clonotype turned up many times. The CDR3 loop is CASSQDPGGGNTGELFF. The CDR3, as DNA: TGTGCCAGCAGCCAAGATCCGGGGGGTGGGAACACCGGGGAGCTGTTTTTT. The gene calls are TRBV3-1 and TRBJ2-2; TRBD2 matches 7 bases. Trimming at V came to 0 bases and at J to 1 base, leaving 5 bases not matched to a gene. The CDR3 runs to 17 residues. Germline V gene sequence: CDR1 LGHDT, CDR2 YNNKEL (reference sequence).

This clonotype was recorded at least ten times. This chain connects TRBV15 to TRBJ2-5; no firm D call. CDR3 length equals 13 residues. Looked up from germline, CDR1 is LNHNV and CDR2 is YYDKDF (reference sequence). With 6 bases removed from V and 4 bases from J, the gap between germline ends came to 12 bases. The CDR3 here is CATSAAKGETQYF. The DNA of the CDR3 is TGTGCCACCAGTGCGGCAAAGGGAGAGACCCAGTACTTC.